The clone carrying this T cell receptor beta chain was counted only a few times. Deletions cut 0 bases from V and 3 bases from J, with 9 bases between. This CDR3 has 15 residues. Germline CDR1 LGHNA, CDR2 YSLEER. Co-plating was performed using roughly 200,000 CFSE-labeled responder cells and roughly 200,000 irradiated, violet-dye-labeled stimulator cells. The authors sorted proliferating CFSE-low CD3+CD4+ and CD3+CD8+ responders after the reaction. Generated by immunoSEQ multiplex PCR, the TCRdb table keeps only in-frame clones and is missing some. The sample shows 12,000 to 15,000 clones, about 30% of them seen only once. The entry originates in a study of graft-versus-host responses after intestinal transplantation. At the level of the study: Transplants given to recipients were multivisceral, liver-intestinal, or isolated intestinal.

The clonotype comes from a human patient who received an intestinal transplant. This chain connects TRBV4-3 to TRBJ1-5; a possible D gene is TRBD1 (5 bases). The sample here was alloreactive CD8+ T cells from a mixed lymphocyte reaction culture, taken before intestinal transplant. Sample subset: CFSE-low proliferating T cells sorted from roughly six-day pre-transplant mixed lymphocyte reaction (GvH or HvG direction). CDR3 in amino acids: CASSQDDSANQPQHF. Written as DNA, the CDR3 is TGCGCCAGCAGCCAAGATGACAGTGCCAATCAGCCCCAGCATTTT.